Listed below are T cell receptor beta chains from one sample, sequenced in a study of identical twins. TCRdb reanalysed the 5' RACE reads using MiXCR and keeps one entry per CDR3 protein. The sample includes a few hundred thousand distinct CDR3 sequences, 8.5% to 9.5% of them seen just once. The data also belong to a second study, concerning yellow fever vaccine responses in identical twins.

Sequencing input: CD8+ T cells sorted from blood. These receptors all stem from a woman aged 18-29 years in good health. CDR3s include the opening cysteine and the closing phenylalanine or tryptophan. A D gene is named only where the DNA matches it firmly. Where a row states a size, it is once, few, many or the class of an expanded clone; other rows omit it.

J gene	D gene	V gene	clone size	CDR3 DNA	CDR3 protein
TRBJ2-7	NA	TRBV7-9	NA	TGTGCCAGCAGCCCCCGGGACGCCTTCTTCTCCTACGAGCAGTACTTC	CASSPRDAFFSYEQYF
TRBJ2-5	NA	TRBV15	many	TGTGCCACCAGCAGAGATCAGCGAACAGGGAGGGAGACCCAGTACTTC	CATSRDQRTGRETQYF
TRBJ2-6	NA	TRBV12-3/TRBV12-4	few	TGTGCCAGCAGCCCTCGCGCCGTCCTGACTTTC	CASSPRAVLTF
TRBJ2-1	NA	TRBV7-3	NA	TGTGCCAGCAGCCCAAACTCAATTGAGCAGTTCTTC	CASSPNSIEQFF
TRBJ2-7	TRBD1	TRBV5-1	many	TGCGCCAGCAGCTCTGACCGGGACAGGGATGCCTACGAGCAGTACTTC	CASSSDRDRDAYEQYF
TRBJ2-1	TRBD2	TRBV7-9	many	TGTGCCAGCAGCTTAGATGCGGGAGAGCAATACAATGAGCAGTTCTTC	CASSLDAGEQYNEQFF
TRBJ2-2	NA	TRBV29-1	NA	TGCAGCGTTGTGGAGGGATACACCGGGGAGCTGTTTTTT	CSVVEGYTGELFF
TRBJ2-1	TRBD2	TRBV13	NA	TGTGCCAGCAGCTACTACGGACTAGCGGGGGTCCTTGGGCAGTTCTTC	CASSYYGLAGVLGQFF
TRBJ2-1	NA	TRBV20-1	few	TGCAGTGCTAGAGCCGAGAGCTCCTACAATGAGCAGTTCTTC	CSARAESSYNEQFF
TRBJ2-7	NA	TRBV15	NA	TGTGCCACCAGCAGAGTTTTTGTGCACTCGGACGAGCAGTACTTC	CATSRVFVHSDEQYF
TRBJ1-2	NA	TRBV29-1	many	TGCAGCGTTGAAAGTGGGACCCCCAAAGGGGATGGCTACACCTTC	CSVESGTPKGDGYTF
TRBJ2-6	TRBD1	TRBV4-1	NA	TGCGCCAGCAGCCAAGAATGGCCTCCCCACGGACAGGGGACGGCTGGGGCCAACGTCCTGACTTTC	CASSQEWPPHGQGTAGANVLTF
TRBJ2-2	NA	TRBV18	many	TGTGCCAGCTCGACCGGAGGGGGGGCAGAGACCGGGGAGCTGTTTTTT	CASSTGGGAETGELFF
TRBJ2-2	TRBD1	TRBV24-1	many	TGTGCCACCAGTGATCCGGCCGGGACAGTGAACACCGGGGAGCTGTTTTTT	CATSDPAGTVNTGELFF
TRBJ2-1	NA	TRBV7-9	few	TGTGCCAGCAGCGGTAACGTCCTGAGCTCCTACAATGAGCAGTTCTTC	CASSGNVLSSYNEQFF
TRBJ2-2	NA	TRBV6-5	NA	TGTGCCAGCAGTTCGACAGAATACACCGGGGAGCTGTTTTTT	CASSSTEYTGELFF
TRBJ2-2	TRBD2	TRBV5-5	few	TGTGCCAGCAGCTTGGCCGGAGTAGCGGGGATAGACACCGGGGAGCTGTTTTTT	CASSLAGVAGIDTGELFF
TRBJ2-7	NA	TRBV18	few	TGTGCCAGCTCACCAGCAGGGATCCTCTACGAGCAGTACTTC	CASSPAGILYEQYF
TRBJ2-1	NA	TRBV20-1	many	TGCAGTGCCTACACCTCGGCTTACAATGAGCAGTTCTTC	CSAYTSAYNEQFF
TRBJ1-6	NA	TRBV28	few	TGTGCCAGCAGGTACGGGGGCTCACCCCTCCACTTT	CASRYGGSPLHF
TRBJ1-1	NA	TRBV4-1	NA	TGCGCCAGCAGCCAAGAAGGCAGGGATGCTTTCTTT	CASSQEGRDAFF
TRBJ2-1	TRBD1	TRBV28	NA	TGTGCCAGCAGTGACAATAGCCGAGGGACAGGTATCTACAATGAGCAGTTCTTC	CASSDNSRGTGIYNEQFF
TRBJ2-3	NA	TRBV6-1	many	TGTGCCAGCAGTCCCTTCCTGAGCGCAGATACGCAGTATTTT	CASSPFLSADTQYF
TRBJ2-1	NA	TRBV15	few	TGTGCCACCAGCAGAGATCGGAGCGCCCCCTACAATGAGCAGTTCTTC	CATSRDRSAPYNEQFF
TRBJ2-2	TRBD2	TRBV4-1	NA	TGCGCCAGCAGCCAAGATGGCGGACTAGCGGGACCGAAGCAATACACCGGGGAGCTGTTTTTT	CASSQDGGLAGPKQYTGELFF
TRBJ2-7	NA	TRBV30	many	TGTGCCTGGAGTGTATTGGGACGGGAAGTCTACGAGCAGTACTTC	CAWSVLGREVYEQYF
TRBJ2-1	TRBD1	TRBV20-1	few	TGCAGTGCTAAAGGACAGGCCTGGGAGCAGTTCTTC	CSAKGQAWEQFF
TRBJ2-1	NA	TRBV29-1	many	TGCAGCGTTGAGGGCGGAGATTCCTACAATGAGCAGTTCTTC	CSVEGGDSYNEQFF
TRBJ2-7	NA	TRBV20-1	many	TGCAGTGCTAGGTTGGAGGACGAGCAGTACTTC	CSARLEDEQYF
TRBJ2-1	TRBD2	TRBV4-2	many	TGTGCCAGCAGCCAAGAGGTTGGACTAGCGGGTCATGAGCAGTTCTTC	CASSQEVGLAGHEQFF
TRBJ1-5	NA	TRBV2	few	TGTGCCAGCAGTGAAGGTCAGGGGACGATCCATAGCAATCAGCCCCAGCATTTT	CASSEGQGTIHSNQPQHF
TRBJ2-7	TRBD1	TRBV5-1	NA	TGCGCCAGCAGCCTGGGACAGGTCGCTTCGGGCGAGGAGTACTTC	CASSLGQVASGEEYF
TRBJ2-5	NA	TRBV3-1	few	TGTGCCAGCAGCCATCAAGTTTTGACCCAGTACTTC	CASSHQVLTQYF
TRBJ2-2	TRBD1	TRBV28	many	TGTGCCACCGAACCGGGACAGGGTAGCGGGGAGCTGTTTTTT	CATEPGQGSGELFF
TRBJ2-7	TRBD1	TRBV4-1	few	TGCGCCAGCAGCCATGGGACAGGGGGCGAATTCGAGCAGTACTTC	CASSHGTGGEFEQYF
TRBJ2-3	TRBD2	TRBV24-1	many	TGTGCCACCCCGCGGGAGGCAGGGACAGATACGCAGTATTTT	CATPREAGTDTQYF
TRBJ2-5	NA	TRBV11-2	NA	TGTGCCAGCAGCTTAGATCCCTGGGCTAGCTCCGGAGAGACCCAGTACTTC	CASSLDPWASSGETQYF
TRBJ2-5	TRBD1	TRBV7-9	few	TGTGCCAGCAGCTTATTCGACAGGGATCTGGAGACCCAGTACTTC	CASSLFDRDLETQYF
TRBJ2-7	TRBD1	TRBV7-2	NA	TGTGCCAGCAGCTGGACAGGGGACCCCTACGAGCAGTACTTC	CASSWTGDPYEQYF
TRBJ2-4	NA	TRBV15	few	TGTGCCACCACCAGAGTCACAGAGAAAAACATTCAGTACTTC	CATTRVTEKNIQYF
TRBJ2-7	NA	TRBV5-1	NA	TGCGCCAGCAGCTTGGTGTCGGGTTGGGACGAGCAGTACTTC	CASSLVSGWDEQYF
TRBJ1-1	NA	TRBV18	NA	TGTGCCAGCTCACCCGACCAGGGAGCTGAAGCTTTCTTT	CASSPDQGAEAFF
TRBJ2-2	NA	TRBV28	few	TGTGCCAGCACTTCAGGGGTTATGAACACCGGGGAGCTGTTTTTT	CASTSGVMNTGELFF